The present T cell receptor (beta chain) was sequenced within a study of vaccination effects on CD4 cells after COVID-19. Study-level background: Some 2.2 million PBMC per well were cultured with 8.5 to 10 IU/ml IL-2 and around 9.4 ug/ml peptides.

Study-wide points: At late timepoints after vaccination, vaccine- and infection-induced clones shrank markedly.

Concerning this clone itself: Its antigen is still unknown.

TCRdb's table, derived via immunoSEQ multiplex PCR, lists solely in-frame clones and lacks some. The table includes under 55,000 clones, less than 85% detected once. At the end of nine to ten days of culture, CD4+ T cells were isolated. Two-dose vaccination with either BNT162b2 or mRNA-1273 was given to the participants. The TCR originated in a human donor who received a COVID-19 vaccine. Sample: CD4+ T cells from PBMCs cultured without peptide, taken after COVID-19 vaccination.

The CDR3 protein is CASSPRTQGTSGYNEQFF. The CDR3 coding sequence is TGTGCCAGCAGCCCCAGGACCCAGGGGACTAGCGGGTACAATGAGCAGTTCTTC. The chain links TRBV7-6 to TRBJ2-1; 12 bases agree with TRBD2. The CDR3 loop spans 18 amino acids. J gave up 4 bases and V 5 bases, and 12 bases lay outside the gene matches. The germline V gene has CDR1 SGHVS and CDR2 FNYEAQ.